Shown below are 20 T cell receptor beta chains from a single sample sequenced in a study of glioma-infiltrating T cells. Amplification of TCR alpha and beta CDR3 regions from RNA used iRepertoire nested multiplex PCR. TCRdb itself ran the multiplex PCR reads through MiXCR, one entry per CDR3 protein. The sample lists about 180,000 distinct CDR3 sequences, around 40% seen once, with around 5.3% in the top ten. Sample: glioma tissue, nonneoplastic brain tissue, or PBMCs (not recorded which). Receptor source: a human donor with low-grade glioma or glioblastoma, undergoing nonglioma brain surgery, or in good health (not recorded which).

This clonotype was seen at least ten times. The chain joins TRBV7-8 to TRBJ2-2; D is unresolved. Trimming removed 7 bases from V and 1 base from J, with 10 bases in between. CDR1 is SGHVS and CDR2 is FQNEAQ in the germline V gene. CDR3 size: 14 residues. The CDR3 region is CASKKARNTGELFF. CDR3 coding DNA: TGTGCCAGCAAAAAGGCGCGGAACACCGGGGAGCTGTTTTTT.

For this clonotype: Being one base from a much bigger clone, this may be a read error. This chain connects TRBV10-1 to TRBJ2-7; D is undetermined. Germline CDR1 is WNHNN and CDR2 is SYGVQD (reference sequence). CDR3 length: 15 residues. This CDR3 reads CASSPTVDVPYEQYF. DNA for the CDR3: TGTGCCAGCAGCCCTACAGTGGACGTACCCTACGAGCAGTACTTC.

Regarding this clonotype: Its ends do not fully match the called genes, so a read error is possible. The chain has TRBV10-3 and TRBJ2-4; D might be TRBD1 or TRBD2, each matching 5 bases. The CDR3 covers 14 residues. From germline, CDR1 is ENHRY and CDR2 SYGVKD. The CDR3: CAISDPAGDHIKYF. CDR3 coding DNA: TGTGCCATCAGTGATCCGGCCGGGGACCACATTAAGTACTTC.

At least ten counts were recorded for this clonotype. The V and J genes are TRBV28 and TRBJ1-3, with D hard to call. Trimming removed 3 bases from V and 0 bases from J, with 3 bases in between. The CDR3 extends over 13 amino acids. Germline V lookup: CDR1 MDHEN, CDR2 SYDVKM. CDR3 loop: CASSFASGNTIYF. CDR3 sequence (DNA): TGTGCCAGCAGTTTTGCCTCTGGAAACACCATATATTTT.

This sequence joins TRBV19 and TRBJ2-1; D tentatively fits TRBD1 or TRBD2 (5 bases each). The CDR3 is 12 residues long. V shed 5 bases and J shed 14 bases, with 16 bases lying between them. Germline V lookup: CDR1 LNHDA, CDR2 SQIVND (reference sequence). The DNA for the CDR3 is TGTGCCAGTAGTGTTGGGACGCCCGATAAGTTCTTC. Translating gives CASSVGTPDKFF.

The J gene is TRBJ2-2, the V gene TRBV19, with a weak D call TRBD1 (5 bases). The V and J ends lost 5 bases and 4 bases respectively, with 8 bases between them. Per the germline V gene, CDR1 is LNHDA and CDR2 is SQIVND (reference sequence). CDR3 length: 13 amino acids. The CDR3: CASSQGTTGELFF. The CDR3, as DNA: TGTGCCAGTAGTCAGGGTACCACCGGGGAGCTGTTTTTT.

The gene calls are TRBV2 and TRBJ2-7, with a weak D call TRBD2 (6 bases). The CDR3 loop spans 13 amino acids. The germline V and J ends were trimmed by 7 bases and 5 bases, with 15 bases remaining between them. Germline V lookup: CDR1 SNHLY, CDR2 FYNNEI. The CDR3 is CASKGTGLHEQYF. In DNA, the CDR3 is TGTGCCAGCAAAGGGACTGGGCTCCACGAGCAGTACTTC.

Comment on this clonotype: This could be a read error, since a much larger clone is one nucleotide away. V usage is TRBV7-9 and J usage is TRBJ2-1; D is unclear. The germline V gene has CDR1 SEHNR and CDR2 FQNEAQ (reference sequence). The CDR3 runs 12 residues. This CDR3 is CASSLIQETKYF. The CDR3 coding sequence is TGTGCCAGCAGCTTAATACAAGAGACCAAGTACTTC.

Turning to this clonotype: It may be a read error: a sequence one base away is much more abundant. The rearrangement links TRBV28 to TRBJ2-3; D is undetermined. Germline V gene sequence: CDR1 MDHEN, CDR2 SYDVKM. The CDR3 consists of 13 residues. V lost 7 bases and J 5 bases, leaving 13 bases between the germline ends. The CDR3 sequence is CASTTPGKDTQYF. The DNA of the CDR3 is TGTGCCAGCACTACCCCGGGCAAAGATACGCAGTATTTT.

Remarks on this clonotype: A much bigger clone sits one base away, suggesting this may be a read error. CDR3: CASKTGAHEQYF. In DNA, the CDR3 is TGTGCCAGCAAGACAGGCGCCCACGAGCAGTACTTC. This chain joins TRBV28 and TRBJ2-7, with a possible D match to TRBD1 (6 bases). The V gene lost 7 bases and the J gene lost 5 bases, with 12 bases spanning the gap. Germline V gene sequence: CDR1 MDHEN, CDR2 SYDVKM. CDR3 size: 12 residues.

A remark on this clonotype: Given a much more abundant clone one base away, this may be a read error. The chain uses TRBV18 and TRBJ1-5; D is unclear. The CDR3 sequence is 13 residues long. Per germline, CDR1 KGHSH and CDR2 LQKENI. The CDR3 DNA reads as TGTGACAGCTCAGCGGATATGAATCAGCCCCAGCATTTT. Translated, it gives CDSSADMNQPQHF.

This clonotype appeared a few times. The V and J genes are TRBV7-4 and TRBJ2-1; tentatively, D is TRBD1 (6 bases). The CDR3 is 15 residues long. The V end lost 5 bases, the J end lost 9 bases, and 20 bases lay between the germline ends. Germline V CDR1 and CDR2: SGHVT, SQSDAQ. CDR3 bases: TGTGCCAGCAGCGCATACTCGGGACATGCCCCTGAGCAGTTCTTC. It encodes CASSAYSGHAPEQFF. Filled out from reference TRBV7-4 and TRBJ2-1, the complete variable domain reads GAGVSQSPRYKVAKRGRDVALRCDSISGHVTLYWYRQTLGQGSEVLTYSQSDAQRDKSGRPSGRFSAERPERSVSTLKIQRTEQGDSAVYLCASSAYSGHAPEQFFGPGTRLTVL.

The chain carries TRBV2 and TRBJ2-3; 12 nucleotides align to TRBD2. V was clipped by 5 bases and J by 4 bases; unmatched bases: 7. The CDR3 is made up of 16 amino acids. Per germline, CDR1 SNHLY and CDR2 FYNNEI. The CDR3 sequence: CASSPSLAGGADTQYF. CDR3 nucleotide sequence: TGTGCCAGCAGTCCATCCCTAGCGGGAGGGGCAGATACGCAGTATTTT.

A word on this clonotype: A much larger clone differs from this one at a single base, so this may be a read error. The rearrangement links TRBV27 to TRBJ2-7, with D possibly being TRBD1 or TRBD2 (5 bases each). The CDR3 contains 13 residues. Trimming shortened V by 1 base and J by 6 bases, and 10 bases separated the two germline ends. Looked up from germline, CDR1 is MNHEY and CDR2 is SMNVEV (reference sequence). In nucleotides, the CDR3 is TGTGCCAGCAGTTTATGGGGCGGGCCCGAGCAGTACTTC. This translates into CASSLWGGPEQYF.

This clonotype was seen ten or more times. The rearrangement uses TRBV28 and TRBJ2-5; D unresolved. This CDR3 is built from 12 residues. Looked up from germline, CDR1 is MDHEN and CDR2 is SYDVKM. V was shortened by 1 base and J by 5 bases, with 5 bases between the two germline ends. CDR3 nucleotide sequence: TGTGCCAGCAGTTTATCGCGGGAGACCCAGTACTTC. Translation: CASSLSRETQYF.

This clonotype was observed once. A much larger clone lies a single base off, so this may be a read error. This CDR3 is missing its conserved last phenylalanine or tryptophan, likely due to a read error. The rearrangement links TRBV29-1 to TRBJ2-3; D call uncertain. V dropped 2 bases and J dropped 5 bases, with 5 bases sitting between them. CDR3 length: 11 amino acids. Germline V lookup: CDR1 SQVTM, CDR2 ANQGSEA. The CDR3 DNA is TGCAGCGTTGAAACGAGAGATACGCAGTATTTA. It codes for CSVETRDTQYL.

The CDR3 is CARSLERYEQYF. The DNA of the CDR3 is TGTGCCAGAAGCCTCGAAAGATACGAGCAGTACTTC. This chain links TRBV7-9 with TRBJ2-7; D is unresolved. CDR1 SEHNR and CDR2 FQNEAQ come from the germline V gene (reference sequence). V shed 9 bases and J shed 4 bases, with 13 bases lying between them. The CDR3 has 12 residues. Full variable domain (remainder filled in from reference TRBV7-9 and TRBJ2-7): DTGVSQNPRHKITKRGQNVTFRCDPISEHNRLYWYRQTLGQGPEFLTYFQNEAQLEKSRLLSDRFSAERPKGSFSTLEIQRTEQGDSAMYLCARSLERYEQYFGPGTRLTVT.

Turning to this clonotype: It may be a read error: a sequence one base away is much more abundant. This chain connects TRBV20-1 to TRBJ2-7; no reliable D call. Germline CDR1 is DFQATT and CDR2 is SNEGSKA (reference sequence). The CDR3 runs 13 residues. CDR3 sequence: CTSRLSTRYEQYF. In DNA form, the CDR3 reads TGCACTTCGCGACTCTCCACCCGCTACGAGCAGTACTTC.

As regards this clonotype: Germline is not matched at one junction end, which may reflect a read error. The chain carries TRBV12-3 or TRBV12-4 and TRBJ2-3; possibly TRBD2 for D (5 bases). The CDR3 sequence is 18 residues long. The CDR3 DNA is TGTGCCAGCAGTTTGAAGGGTCCTCAGCGTCCTAGCACAGATACGAAGTATTTT. Translation gives CASSLKGPQRPSTDTKYF.

This clonotype was observed a handful of times. The gene calls are TRBV19 and TRBJ1-5, with 8 bases aligning to TRBD1. The junction had 5 bases not matched to a gene; V was cut back by 0 bases and J by 4 bases. The CDR3 has 16 residues. Germline V gene lookup returns CDR1 LNHDA and CDR2 SQIVND (reference sequence). The CDR3 DNA reads as TGTGCCAGTAGTATAGAAGGACAGGGAGGAAATCAGCCCCAGCATTTT. Residues: CASSIEGQGGNQPQHF.